These 27 T cell receptor beta chains were all obtained from the same sample, sequenced in a study of post-analysis software for immune sequencing data (dated by TCRdb to 2014 to 2015). Their antigen targets remain unknown. Libraries were made using PCR. Reads for this sample came from an Illumina HiSeq 2500. To reduce PCR and sequencing biases, unique molecular identifiers were built into the TCR beta cDNA libraries. Using fastp at Q25 and MiXCR, TCRdb reprocessed the public reads and kept productive beta chains. When rows share a CDR3 protein, they turn into one entry using the most common DNA and genes. The sample table lists about 760,000 distinct CDR3 sequences, 25% to 30% of them with a count of one. Together, the top ten hold roughly 0.53% of the sample. What the study reported, not specific to this receptor: Patients showed significantly higher frequencies than controls for a handful of TRBV segments, among them TRBV5-6, TRBV5-1 and TRBV20-1.

The specimen sequenced was blood. The receptors originated from a girl aged 5 to 17 with multiple sclerosis.

The genes are TRBV11-2 and TRBJ1-1, with a weak D call TRBD1 (5 bases). Trimming removed 2 bases at V and 0 bases at J, with 10 bases between. The CDR3 spans 15 residues. Germline loops: CDR1 SGHAT, CDR2 FQNNGV. The DNA of the CDR3 is TGTGCCAGCAGCTTAAGAGGGACGATGAACACTGAAGCTTTCTTT. The encoded protein is CASSLRGTMNTEAFF.

The V gene is TRBV6-6, the J gene TRBJ2-1, with 7 bases that match TRBD2. V lost 0 bases, J lost 8 bases, and 10 bases stayed unmatched. The CDR3 is 16 residues long. The germline V gene encodes CDR1 MNHNY and CDR2 SVGAGI (reference sequence). CDR3 DNA sequence: TGTGCCAGCAGTTACTCACGGCGGGAGACGCAACATGAGCAGTTCTTC. Residues: CASSYSRRETQHEQFF.

In this sample, this clonotype turned up a few times. This chain links TRBV7-2 with TRBJ1-5; D unclear. The V and J ends lost 1 base and 6 bases respectively, with 10 bases between them. The CDR3 is made up of 14 amino acids. Germline V CDR1 and CDR2: SGHTA, FQGNSA. CDR3: CASSLGAGGQPQHF. The DNA of the CDR3 is TGTGCCAGCAGCTTAGGGGCGGGAGGTCAGCCCCAGCATTTT.

V is TRBV5-1 and J is TRBJ2-4; either TRBD1 or TRBD2 may supply D (5 bases each). Germline-derived CDR1 and CDR2 are SGHRS and YFSETQ. Trimming took 0 bases from V and 0 from J, leaving 10 bases between them. This CDR3 spans 16 amino acids. In nucleotides, the CDR3 is TGCGCCAGCAGCTTGGAGGGACGTATAGCCAAAAACATTCAGTACTTC. Translation: CASSLEGRIAKNIQYF.

The V call is TRBV2, the J call TRBJ1-4; weak D call: TRBD1 (5 bases). V lost 1 base and J lost 5, with 14 bases in between. The CDR3 loop spans 16 amino acids. Germline V gene lookup returns CDR1 SNHLY and CDR2 FYNNEI. CDR3 in DNA: TGTGCCAGCAGTGAAGTGGGGGGGGGTCGAAATGAAAAACTGTTTTTT. It is translated as CASSEVGGGRNEKLFF.

This sequence joins TRBV2 and TRBJ2-5; 8 nucleotides agree with TRBD2. The CDR3 loop spans 14 amino acids. Looked up from germline, CDR1 is SNHLY and CDR2 is FYNNEI. With 6 bases clipped from V and 4 bases from J, the junction kept 7 bases outside the gene matches. The CDR3 reads CASSSTLAGETQYF. For the CDR3, the DNA is TGTGCCAGCAGCTCTACCCTAGCGGGAGAGACCCAGTACTTC.

J is TRBJ2-2 and V is TRBV15; D remains unclear. This CDR3 has 16 residues. Germline V gives CDR1 LNHNV, CDR2 YYDKDF (reference sequence). Trimming shortened V by 3 bases and J by 4 bases, and 15 bases separated the two germline ends. CDR3 DNA: TGTGCCACCAGCAGGGAAAGACACCGACCCACCGGGGAGCTGTTTTTT. It translates to CATSRERHRPTGELFF.

There are a few counts of this clonotype. V usage is TRBV5-1 and J usage is TRBJ2-5; D remains ambiguous. This CDR3 is built from 17 residues. Trimming left V 1 base short and J 2 bases short, with 18 bases between. The germline V gene encodes CDR1 SGHRS and CDR2 YFSETQ. The CDR3 loop reads CASSLSSIWQNQETQYF. The CDR3 bases are TGCGCCAGCAGCTTGTCTTCCATCTGGCAGAATCAAGAGACCCAGTACTTC.

This clonotype was detected a few times. The chain couples TRBV5-1 to TRBJ2-7; unclear D gene. CDR3 length equals 15 residues. Trimming removed 6 bases from V and 0 bases from J, with 16 bases in between. Germline V gene sequence: CDR1 SGHRS, CDR2 YFSETQ. The CDR3 DNA follows: TGCGCCAGCAAAAGGATTGGGGATCCCTCCTACGAGCAGTACTTC. The encoded protein is CASKRIGDPSYEQYF.

The gene calls are TRBV20-1 and TRBJ2-1, with 9 bases identical to TRBD2. The V gene's germline CDR1 is DFQATT and CDR2 SNEGSKA (reference sequence). V gave up 5 bases and J gave up 5 bases; unmatched junction bases: 7. CDR3 length: 14 residues. For the CDR3, the DNA is TGCAGTGCTTTTAAGCGGGAGGAGAACAATGAGCAGTTCTTC. Its translation is CSAFKREENNEQFF.

The V call is TRBV7-2, the J call TRBJ2-3; D is perhaps TRBD2 (5 bases). The CDR3 length is 14 residues. The germline V and J ends were trimmed by 10 bases and 6 bases, with 20 bases remaining between them. CDR1 is SGHTA and CDR2 is FQGNSA in the germline V gene. CDR3 amino acids: CATRKGPEVDTQYF. Written as DNA, the CDR3 is TGTGCCACCAGAAAAGGCCCGGAGGTGGATACGCAGTATTTT.

There are many counts of this clonotype. The gene calls are TRBV7-2 and TRBJ2-4; tentative D call: TRBD1 (5 bases). The J call may be in error: the DNA end matches TRBJ2-7 better. In germline, CDR1 is SGHTA, CDR2 FQGNSA. The CDR3 has 18 amino acids. The CDR3 here is CASSPITGAKAHLSEQYF. For the CDR3, the DNA is TGTGCCAGCAGCCCAATCACAGGCGCCAAGGCCCATTTATCCGAGCAGTACTTC.

V and J are TRBV12-3 or TRBV12-4 and TRBJ1-6, with D unclear. V gave up 7 bases and J gave up 6 bases, with 13 bases separating them. The CDR3 spans 14 residues. CDR3 sequence: CASIYSVSNSPLHF. CDR3 DNA: TGTGCCAGCATCTACAGCGTCTCTAATTCACCCCTCCACTTT.

This clonotype was picked up a small number of times. CDR3 DNA: TGTGCCAGCAGTTTAATGATGTCAGACAGCTCCTACGAGCAGTACTTC. It yields the protein CASSLMMSDSSYEQYF. The chain employs TRBV12-3 or TRBV12-4 and TRBJ2-7, with TRBD1 as a possible D gene (5 bases). The CDR3 has 16 residues. V lost 2 bases and J 0 bases, leaving 14 bases between the germline ends.

The rearrangement joins TRBV7-2 to TRBJ2-5, with a possible D match to TRBD1 (7 bases). Between the trimmed V and J ends, which lost 5 bases and 4 bases, there was a span of 14 bases. This CDR3 spans 14 amino acids. Per the germline V gene, CDR1 is SGHTA and CDR2 is FQGNSA. CDR3 residues: CASSLQGGPETQYF. In DNA, the CDR3 is TGTGCCAGCAGCCTCCAGGGGGGACCAGAGACCCAGTACTTC.

Concerning this clonotype itself: The junction departs from the called germline gene at one end, perhaps through a read error. The rearrangement joins TRBV7-8 to TRBJ2-7; 10 positions match TRBD1. The J call may be in error: the DNA end matches TRBJ2-5 better. Germline-derived CDR1 and CDR2 are SGHVS and FQNEAQ. This CDR3 has 15 amino acids. The CDR3 is CVSSLRTGGQKTQYF. DNA of the CDR3: TGTGTCAGCAGCCTTAGGACAGGGGGGCAAAAGACCCAGTACTTC.

The rearrangement links TRBV6-1 to TRBJ2-1; TRBD1 aligns across 10 bases. The ends lost 4 bases at V and 6 bases at J; junction bases unmatched: 6. The CDR3 has 15 amino acids. The germline CDR1 and CDR2 sequences are MNHNS and SASEGT. This CDR3 is CASSAGTGVVNEQFF. Here the CDR3 DNA reads TGTGCCAGCAGTGCCGGGACAGGGGTTGTCAATGAGCAGTTCTTC.

This clonotype was seen more than once but under ten times. This chain links TRBV9 with TRBJ1-4, with 10 bases identical to TRBD1. J was trimmed by 2 bases and V by 2 bases; bases with no gene match: 15. The CDR3 covers 20 residues. Germline-derived CDR1 and CDR2 are SGDLS and YYNGEE. The CDR3: CASSVHPTPTGGRTNEKLFF. The CDR3 DNA reads as TGTGCCAGCAGCGTCCATCCGACCCCGACAGGGGGCAGGACTAATGAAAAACTGTTTTTT. Complete variable domain (other parts from reference TRBV9 and TRBJ1-4): DSGVTQTPKHLITATGQRVTLRCSPRSGDLSVYWYQQSLDQGLQFLIQYYNGEERAKGNILERFSAQQFPDLHSELNLSSLELGDSALYFCASSVHPTPTGGRTNEKLFFGSGTQLSVL.

This clonotype was detected only a few times. The chain is built from TRBV7-2 and TRBJ2-7; TRBD1 matches at 7 bases. The CDR3 length is 14 residues. Germline CDR1 is SGHTA and CDR2 is FQGNSA. Trimming cost V 5 bases and J 3 bases; bases outside gene matches: 7. The CDR3 coding sequence is TGTGCCAGCAGCCTGGACAGGATAGACTACGAGCAGTACTTC. Amino acids: CASSLDRIDYEQYF.

This clonotype was detected only a few times. The chain combines TRBV20-1 with TRBJ2-1; 7 nucleotides agree with TRBD2. Germline V gene sequence: CDR1 DFQATT, CDR2 SNEGSKA (reference sequence). Germline trimming cut 8 bases from V and 10 bases from J; bases unmatched to any gene: 20. CDR3 size: 15 residues. The CDR3 loop reads CSPWDVAGESREQFF. CDR3 nucleotide sequence: TGCAGTCCCTGGGACGTGGCGGGGGAATCGCGAGAGCAGTTCTTC.

This clonotype has just a few counts. The chain has TRBV6-1 and TRBJ1-2; tentatively, D is TRBD1 (6 bases). The CDR3 length is 16 residues. Deletions cut 0 bases from V and 8 bases from J, with 19 bases between. Germline CDR1 reads MNHNS; CDR2 reads SASEGT. The CDR3, as DNA: TGTGCCAGCAGTGAAGCGCTTACGGGACATACGGGAGGCTACACCTTC. It yields the protein CASSEALTGHTGGYTF.

This chain links TRBV5-5 with TRBJ1-1; no clear D. The CDR3 sequence is 15 residues long. Germline V gene data show CDR1 as SGHKS and CDR2 as YYEKEE (reference sequence). The ends were cut back, 4 bases at V and 5 bases at J, with 18 bases in the middle. DNA for the CDR3: TGTGCCAGCAGCCAACCGGAGCGAGGTTTTACTGAAGCTTTCTTT. This encodes CASSQPERGFTEAFF. Supplemented by reference TRBV5-5 and TRBJ1-1, the full variable domain reads DAGVTQSPTHLIKTRGQQVTLRCSPISGHKSVSWYQQVLGQGPQFIFQYYEKEERGRGNFPDRFSARQFPNYSSELNVNALLLGDSALYLCASSQPERGFTEAFFGQGTRLTVV.

This clonotype was recorded a few times. The V call is TRBV27, the J call TRBJ2-6; TRBD1 matches 8 bases. Germline assignment: CDR1 MNHEY and CDR2 SMNVEV (reference sequence). The CDR3 covers 16 residues. V dropped 6 bases and J dropped 1; count of bases not matched to a gene: 5. CDR3: CASRYTGGSGANVLTF. The CDR3 nucleotides are TGTGCCAGCAGATATACAGGGGGATCTGGGGCCAACGTCCTGACTTTC.

The chain recombines TRBV7-9 with TRBJ1-4; 7 bases match TRBD1. V lost 5 bases and J lost 9; bases outside the gene matches: 15. The CDR3 is 16 residues long. The germline V gene encodes CDR1 SEHNR and CDR2 FQNEAQ (reference sequence). The CDR3 coding sequence is TGTGCCAGCAGCCCCCACGGACAGGATAAGTCCCAAAAACTGTTTTTT. This translates into CASSPHGQDKSQKLFF. Together with reference TRBV7-9 and TRBJ1-4, the CDR3 gives the full variable domain: DTGVSQNPRHKITKRGQNVTFRCDPISEHNRLYWYRQTLGQGPEFLTYFQNEAQLEKSRLLSDRFSAERPKGSFSTLEIQRTEQGDSAMYLCASSPHGQDKSQKLFFGSGTQLSVL.

The chain joins TRBV7-9 to TRBJ1-6; 8 positions agree with TRBD1. CDR1 is SEHNR and CDR2 is FQNEAQ in the germline V gene (reference sequence). J was trimmed by 11 bases and V by 5 bases; bases with no gene match: 5. The CDR3 contains 13 residues. CDR3 in DNA: TGTGCCAGCAGCCTAGGGACAGGCGCACCCCTCCACTTT. Amino acids: CASSLGTGAPLHF.

The chain combines TRBV20-1 with TRBJ1-2, with TRBD1 identical over 8 bases. V lost 6 bases, J lost 5 bases, and 5 bases stayed unmatched. This CDR3 has 12 amino acids. From germline, CDR1 is DFQATT and CDR2 SNEGSKA (reference sequence). CDR3 nucleotides: TGCAGTGCGATACAGGGGGAGTATGGCTACACCTTC. This codes for CSAIQGEYGYTF.

This clonotype was recorded a few times. The chain links TRBV12-3 or TRBV12-4 to TRBJ2-1; TRBD2 aligns across 13 bases. This CDR3 region has 15 residues. V was pared by 6 bases and J by 5 bases, with 4 bases of the junction left unmatched. As DNA, the CDR3 is TGTGCCAGCAGCACGGGACTAGCGGGGCACAATGAGCAGTTCTTC. Its translation is CASSTGLAGHNEQFF.